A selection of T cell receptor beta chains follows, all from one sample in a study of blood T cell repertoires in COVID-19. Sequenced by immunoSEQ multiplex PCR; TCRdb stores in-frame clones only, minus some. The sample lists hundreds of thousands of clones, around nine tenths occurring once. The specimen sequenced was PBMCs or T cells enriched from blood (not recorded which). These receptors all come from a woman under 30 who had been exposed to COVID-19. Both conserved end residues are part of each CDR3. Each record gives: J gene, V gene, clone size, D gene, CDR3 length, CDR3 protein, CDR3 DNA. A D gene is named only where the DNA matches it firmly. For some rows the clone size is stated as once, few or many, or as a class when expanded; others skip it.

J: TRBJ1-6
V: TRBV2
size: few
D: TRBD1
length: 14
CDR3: CASGVDREGVTLHF
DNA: TGTGCCAGCGGGGTGGACAGGGAGGGTGTAACCCTCCACTTT

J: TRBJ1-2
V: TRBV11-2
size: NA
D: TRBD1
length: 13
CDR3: CASTPWDSYGYTF
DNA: TGTGCCAGCACCCCGTGGGACAGCTATGGCTACACCTTC

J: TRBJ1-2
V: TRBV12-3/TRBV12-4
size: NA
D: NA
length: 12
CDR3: CASSLLQYGYTF
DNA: TGTGCCAGCAGTTTATTACAATATGGCTACACCTTC

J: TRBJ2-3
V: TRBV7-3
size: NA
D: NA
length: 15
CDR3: CASSLTAGFTDTQYF
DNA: TGTGCCAGCAGCTTAACGGCGGGATTCACAGATACGCAGTATTTT

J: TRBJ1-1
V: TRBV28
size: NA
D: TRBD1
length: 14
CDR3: CASGQTGRNTEAFF
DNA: TGTGCCAGCGGACAGACAGGGAGGAACACTGAAGCTTTCTTT

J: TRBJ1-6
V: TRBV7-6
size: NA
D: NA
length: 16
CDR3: CASSQQGSSYNSPLHF
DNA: TGTGCCAGCAGTCAGCAGGGCAGCTCCTATAATTCACCCCTCCACTTT

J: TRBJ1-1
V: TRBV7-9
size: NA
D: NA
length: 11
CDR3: CASSPREEAFF
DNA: TGTGCCAGCAGCCCCAGGGAGGAGGCTTTCTTT

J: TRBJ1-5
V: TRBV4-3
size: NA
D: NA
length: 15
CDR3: CASSQDPQGRQPQHF
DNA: TGCGCCAGCAGCCAAGATCCTCAGGGTCGGCAGCCCCAGCATTTT

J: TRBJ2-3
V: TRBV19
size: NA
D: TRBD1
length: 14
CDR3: CASSMGTRGNTQYF
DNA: TGTGCCAGTAGTATGGGAACCAGGGGGAATACGCAGTATTTT

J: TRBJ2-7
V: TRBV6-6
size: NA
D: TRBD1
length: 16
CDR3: CASNPSPGTGLYEQYF
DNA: TGTGCCAGCAACCCATCCCCCGGGACAGGGCTCTACGAGCAGTACTTC

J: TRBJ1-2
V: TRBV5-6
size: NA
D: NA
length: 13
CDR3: CASSLAGNYGYTF
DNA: TGTGCCAGCAGCTTGGCAGGGAACTATGGCTACACCTTC

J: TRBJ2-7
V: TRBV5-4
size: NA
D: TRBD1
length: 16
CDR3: CASSKNRGINSYEQYF
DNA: TGTGCCAGCAGCAAGAACAGGGGTATCAACTCCTACGAGCAGTACTTC

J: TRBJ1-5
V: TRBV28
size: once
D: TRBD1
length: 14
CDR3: CASSPGGRNQPQHF
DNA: TGTGCCAGCAGTCCAGGGGGCCGCAATCAGCCCCAGCATTTT

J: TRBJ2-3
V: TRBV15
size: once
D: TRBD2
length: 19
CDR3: CATSRVPSFREGRADTQYF
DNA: TGTGCCACCAGCAGAGTTCCTAGTTTCCGGGAGGGCCGGGCAGATACGCAGTATTTT

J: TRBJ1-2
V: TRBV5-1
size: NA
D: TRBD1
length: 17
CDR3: CASSPRRGDRGDGGYTF
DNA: TGCGCCAGCAGCCCAAGGAGGGGGGACAGGGGAGATGGTGGCTACACCTTC

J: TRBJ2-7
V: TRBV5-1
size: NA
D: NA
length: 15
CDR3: CASSSSGVGGYEQYF
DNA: TGCGCCAGCAGCTCATCAGGGGTTGGGGGCTACGAGCAGTACTTC

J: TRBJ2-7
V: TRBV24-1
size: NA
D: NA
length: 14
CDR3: CATSEPGHSYEQYF
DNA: TGTGCCACCAGTGAGCCGGGACACTCCTACGAGCAGTACTTC

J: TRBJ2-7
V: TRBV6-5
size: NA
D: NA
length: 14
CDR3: CASSYSAEDYEQYF
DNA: TGTGCCAGCAGTTACTCGGCGGAAGACTACGAGCAGTACTTC

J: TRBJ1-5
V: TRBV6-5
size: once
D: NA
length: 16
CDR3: CASSFTGPYSNQPQHF
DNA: TGTGCCAGCAGTTTTACAGGGCCTTATAGCAATCAGCCCCAGCATTTT

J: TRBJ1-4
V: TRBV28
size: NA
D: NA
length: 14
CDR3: CASRTVATNEKLFF
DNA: TGTGCCAGCAGAACAGTTGCAACTAATGAAAAACTGTTTTTT

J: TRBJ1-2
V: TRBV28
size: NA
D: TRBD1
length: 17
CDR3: CASSSYLRDRDNYGYTF
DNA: TGTGCCAGCAGTTCCTACCTCCGGGACAGGGATAACTATGGCTACACCTTC

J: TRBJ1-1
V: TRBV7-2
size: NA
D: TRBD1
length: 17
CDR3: CASSVTGTDIMNTEAFF
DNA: TGTGCCAGCAGCGTAACGGGGACAGATATCATGAACACTGAAGCTTTCTTT

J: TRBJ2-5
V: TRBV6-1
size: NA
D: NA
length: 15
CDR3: CASSEGGNRAETQYF
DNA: TGTGCCAGCAGTGAAGGGGGAAACAGGGCAGAGACCCAGTACTTC

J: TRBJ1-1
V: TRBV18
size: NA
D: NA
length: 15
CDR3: CASSPPTVRDTEAFF
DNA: TGTGCCAGCTCACCCCCCACCGTTCGGGACACTGAAGCTTTCTTT

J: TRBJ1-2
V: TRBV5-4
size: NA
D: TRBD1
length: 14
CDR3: CASRGTGGGYGYTF
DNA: TGTGCCAGCAGGGGGACAGGGGGCGGTTATGGCTACACCTTC

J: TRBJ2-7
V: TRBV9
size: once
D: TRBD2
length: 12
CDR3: CASSSTGGEQYF
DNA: TGTGCCAGCAGCTCGACCGGGGGGGAGCAGTACTTC

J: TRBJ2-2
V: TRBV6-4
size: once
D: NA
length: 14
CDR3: CASSAAPSTGELFF
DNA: TGTGCCAGCAGTGCGGCCCCTAGCACCGGGGAGCTGTTTTTT

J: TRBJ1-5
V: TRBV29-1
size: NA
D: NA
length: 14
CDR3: CSVRRQDSNQPQHF
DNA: TGCAGCGTTCGCAGACAGGATAGCAATCAGCCCCAGCATTTT

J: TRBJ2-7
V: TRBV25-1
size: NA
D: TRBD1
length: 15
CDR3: CASSGTWTGGYEQYF
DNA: TGTGCCAGCAGTGGCACTTGGACAGGGGGCTACGAGCAGTACTTC

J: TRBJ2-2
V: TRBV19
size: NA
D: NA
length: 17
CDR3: CASSIIGQGRNTGELFF
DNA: TGTGCCAGTAGTATTATAGGTCAGGGGAGGAACACCGGGGAGCTGTTTTTT

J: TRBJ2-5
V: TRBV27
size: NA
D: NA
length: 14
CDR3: CASSLYGPRETQYF
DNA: TGTGCCAGCAGTTTATACGGTCCGCGAGAGACCCAGTACTTC

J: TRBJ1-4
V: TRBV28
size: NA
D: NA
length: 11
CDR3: CASSLKHEKCF
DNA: TGTGCCAGCAGTTTAAAACACGAAAAGTGTTTT

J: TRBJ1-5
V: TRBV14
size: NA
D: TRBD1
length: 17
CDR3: CASSLPTGSHSNQPQHF
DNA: TGTGCCAGCAGCCTACCGACAGGGTCTCATAGCAATCAGCCCCAGCATTTT

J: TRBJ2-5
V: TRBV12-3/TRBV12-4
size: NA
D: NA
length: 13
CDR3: CASSLVAVETQYF
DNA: TGTGCCAGCAGTTTAGTGGCGGTAGAGACCCAGTACTTC

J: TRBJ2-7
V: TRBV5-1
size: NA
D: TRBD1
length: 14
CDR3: CASSSGQGRYEQYF
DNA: TGCGCCAGCAGCTCTGGACAGGGGAGGTACGAGCAGTACTTC

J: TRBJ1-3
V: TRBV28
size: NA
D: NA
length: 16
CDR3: CASSLPGVSSGNTIYF
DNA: TGTGCCAGCAGTTTACCCGGAGTCTCCTCTGGAAACACCATATATTTT

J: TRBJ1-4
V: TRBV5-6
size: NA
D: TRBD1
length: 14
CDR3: CASSFQGAGEKLFF
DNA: TGTGCCAGCAGCTTTCAGGGGGCCGGGGAAAAACTGTTTTTT

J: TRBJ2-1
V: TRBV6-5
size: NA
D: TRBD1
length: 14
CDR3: CASSRDRAFDEQFF
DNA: TGTGCCAGCAGCCGGGACAGGGCTTTTGATGAGCAGTTCTTC

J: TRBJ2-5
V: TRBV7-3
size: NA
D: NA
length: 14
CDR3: CASSLMGAAETQYF
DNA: TGTGCCAGCAGCTTAATGGGGGCAGCCGAGACCCAGTACTTC

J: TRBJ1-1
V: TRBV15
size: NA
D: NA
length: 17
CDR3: CATSRDETGLMNTEAFF
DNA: TGTGCCACCAGCAGAGATGAGACAGGACTTATGAACACTGAAGCTTTCTTT

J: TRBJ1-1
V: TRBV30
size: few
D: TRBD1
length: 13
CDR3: CAWRQGTNTEAFF
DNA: TGTGCCTGGAGACAGGGGACGAACACTGAAGCTTTCTTT

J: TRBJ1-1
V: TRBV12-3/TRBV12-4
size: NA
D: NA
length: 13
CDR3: CASRYPEQGPAFF
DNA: TGTGCCAGCAGATATCCTGAACAGGGACCAGCTTTCTTT

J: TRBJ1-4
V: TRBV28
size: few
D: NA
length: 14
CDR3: CASSFGGSNEKLFF
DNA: TGTGCCAGCAGTTTCGGGGGGTCGAATGAAAAACTGTTTTTT

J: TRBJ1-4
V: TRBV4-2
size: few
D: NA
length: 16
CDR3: CASSQERDGPNEKLFF
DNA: TGTGCCAGCAGCCAAGAGAGGGATGGACCTAATGAAAAACTGTTTTTT

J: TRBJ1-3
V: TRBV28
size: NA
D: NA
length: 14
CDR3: CATWVKGGGNTIYF
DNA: TGTGCCACCTGGGTGAAGGGAGGGGGAAACACCATATATTTT

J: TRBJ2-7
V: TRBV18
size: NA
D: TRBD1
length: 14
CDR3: CASSPWTGGGEQYF
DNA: TGTGCCAGCTCACCGTGGACAGGGGGAGGCGAGCAGTACTTC

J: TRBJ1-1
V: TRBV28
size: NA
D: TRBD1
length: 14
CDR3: CASNHRGLSTEAFF
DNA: TGTGCCAGCAACCACAGGGGTTTGAGCACTGAAGCTTTCTTT

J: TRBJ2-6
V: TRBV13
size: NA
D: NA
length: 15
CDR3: CASSLRLSGANVLTF
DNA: TGTGCCAGCAGCTTACGTCTCTCTGGGGCCAACGTCCTGACTTTC

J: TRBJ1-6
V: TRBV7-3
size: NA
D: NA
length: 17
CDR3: CASSTHLETDYNSPLHF
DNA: TGTGCCAGCAGCACCCATCTAGAGACGGATTATAATTCACCCCTCCACTTT

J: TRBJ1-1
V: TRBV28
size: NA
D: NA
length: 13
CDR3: CASSLNQYEGAFF
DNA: TGTGCCAGCAGTTTAAATCAATATGAGGGAGCTTTCTTT

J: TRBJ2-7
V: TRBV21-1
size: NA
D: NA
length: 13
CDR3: CASGQAGAHEQYF
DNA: TGTGCCAGCGGCCAAGCGGGAGCCCACGAGCAGTACTTC

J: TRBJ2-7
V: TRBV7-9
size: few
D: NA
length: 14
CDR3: CASSLDWESSEQYF
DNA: TGTGCCAGCAGCTTGGACTGGGAGAGTAGCGAGCAGTACTTC

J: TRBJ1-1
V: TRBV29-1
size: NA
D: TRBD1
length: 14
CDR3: CSVARTGWGAEAFF
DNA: TGCAGCGTTGCCCGGACAGGGTGGGGGGCTGAAGCTTTCTTT